This T cell receptor beta chain was observed in a study of T cell responses to AZD1222 COVID-19 vaccine. This clone is a singleton in its sample. Its antigen is still unknown. Sequencing was performed with immunoSEQ multiplex PCR; in TCRdb, only in-frame clones are kept and a portion is missing. The data show 95,000 to 130,000 clones, about 86% seen once. V trimming: 5 bases; J trimming: 6 bases; junction bases outside the gene matches: 4. This CDR3 comprises 12 residues. Germline V gene data show CDR1 as MDHEN and CDR2 as SYDVKM. Study-wide findings and caveats: Recipients of two AZD1222 doses showed rising Spike-specific TCR breadth and depth. No repertoire was sampled before or during the peak T cell response, only after it. In a largely white British group with more females than males, clonal diversity was possibly underestimated.

This receptor was identified in an adult in good health. The material was peripheral blood, obtained on day 0 of AZD1222 vaccination. The V call is TRBV28, the J call TRBJ2-7; 7 nucleotides align to TRBD2. CDR3 in amino acids: CASSTTSVEQYF. CDR3 sequence (DNA): TGTGCCAGCAGTACCACTAGCGTCGAGCAGTACTTC.